This T cell receptor beta chain was found in a study of T cells in Graves' hyperthyroidism and ophthalmopathy. Whole-study context: Peripheral blood sampling occurred at initial diagnosis, before any treatment. Whole-study results and caveats: The model predicted ophthalmopathy a median roughly 6.3 months before onset.

The TCR beta CDR3 regions underwent amplification using RNA transcripts as the source. First-round RT-PCR of the TCR CDR3 relied on the HTBI primer set. TCRdb recomputed calls from the multiplex PCR reads with MiXCR, one row per CDR3 protein. The sample contains 300,000 to 400,000 distinct CDR3 sequences, around 13% of which appear only once. Trimming at V came to 7 bases and at J to 5 bases, leaving 11 bases not matched to a gene. The CDR3 length is 16 residues. CDR1 is MNHNS, CDR2 SASEGT, per germline. Subjects aged 18 to 65 presented with newly diagnosed hyperthyroidism of less than 2 months' duration. This clonotype has ten or more counts. Its cognate antigen is unknown.

This clonotype was obtained from an older woman with Graves' hyperthyroidism. The chain couples TRBV6-1 to TRBJ2-2; 9 nucleotides agree with TRBD2. Material: blood. CDR3 residues: CASTGGTSRVTGELFF. CDR3 DNA sequence: TGTGCCAGCACCGGGGGGACTAGCCGTGTAACCGGGGAGCTGTTTTTT.